This passage covers 22 T cell receptor beta chains from one sample sequenced in a study of CD8+ T cells in alopecia areata. Cell sorting was performed on pooled cutaneous lymph node cells with CD4, CD8alpha, NKG2D, NKG2ACE and other markers. Sequencing relied on a cDNA template that was reverse transcribed from extracted RNA. Only in-frame clones appear in the TCRdb table, and some are missing; sequencing was by immunoSEQ multiplex PCR. Altogether under 350,000 clones were found in the sample, and no singletons occur. The material sequenced was CD4+ T cells sorted from a lymph node. These receptors came from a C3H/HeJ mouse with alopecia areata. MHC haplotype: H2-k.

This clone was found a few times. The listed genes are named as in mouse. The read ends 4 residues shy of where the CDR3 ends; the end is completed using the germline J gene. Within the sample, other DNA sequences also encode this same CDR3. The chain couples TRBV31 to TRBJ2-7; TRBD1 agrees at 7 bases. CDR1 is GKSSPN and CDR2 is SITVG in the germline V gene. The ends lost 3 bases at V and 3 bases at J; junction bases unmatched: 5. The CDR3 has 13 residues. CDR3: CAWSPGTDYEQYF. Incomplete CDR3 DNA: TGTGCCTGGAGCCCCGGGACAGACTAT.

There are a few counts of this clone. Any gene name here is a mouse gene name. Coverage ceases 4 residues before the CDR3 finishes, and the germline J gene fills in the end. The chain is built from TRBV4 and TRBJ2-1; D not certain. V lost 6 bases and J lost 3, with 12 bases in between. Per the germline V gene, CDR1 is LGHDT and CDR2 is YNNKQL (reference sequence). The CDR3 has 14 amino acids. The CDR3 protein is CASRETISYAEQFF. The part of the CDR3 DNA that was read is TGTGCCAGCAGGGAGACAATCTCCTATGCT.

To note about this clone: The gene symbols are mouse symbols. From the germline J gene comes the end of the CDR3, since the read stops 4 residues before it. The J gene is TRBJ1-1, the V gene TRBV5, with D perhaps TRBD1 (5 bases). Germline CDR1 reads LGHNA; CDR2 reads YNLKQL (reference sequence). V shed 0 bases and J shed 0 bases, with 8 bases lying between them. CDR3 length: 15 amino acids. CDR3 residues: CASSQDPGTNTEVFF. CDR3 DNA, as far as it was read: TGTGCCAGCAGCCAAGATCCAGGGACAAACACA.

As for this clone: The gene names here belong to mouse. The CDR3 goes on 4 residues after the read ends, and that part is filled in from the germline J gene. The chain recombines TRBV13-1 with TRBJ2-5; D not certain. V was pared by 2 bases and J by 2 bases, with 9 bases between. The germline CDR1 and CDR2 sequences are NSHNY and SYGAGN. The CDR3 extends over 14 amino acids. CDR3: CASSEARTQDTQYF. CDR3 DNA (partial): TGTGCCAGCAGTGAAGCCAGAACCCAAGAC.

As to this clone: The genes and germline here are from mouse. The DNA ends 4 residues before the CDR3 does, and the rest of the CDR3 is filled in from the germline J gene. The identical CDR3 is also encoded by other nucleotide sequences in the sample. This rearrangement joins TRBV1 to TRBJ2-2; TRBD1 agrees at 10 bases. The CDR3 runs 15 residues. The germline gives CDR1 NSQYPW, CDR2 LRSPGD (reference sequence). V trimming: 4 bases; J trimming: 1 base; junction bases outside the gene matches: 0. The sequenced part of the CDR3 DNA is TGCACCTGCAGTGGGGACAGGGGAAACACCGGG. As protein: CTCSGDRGNTG. The full CDR3 is CTCSGDRGNTGQLYF.

In the case of this clone: Gene names denote mouse genes. Partial CDR3 DNA: TGCACCTGCAGTGACCGGGACTGGGGGTAT. Translated: CTCSDRDWGY. The entire CDR3 protein reads CTCSDRDWGYEQYF. The V gene is TRBV1, the J gene TRBJ2-7; TRBD2 matches 11 bases. The observed sequence ends 4 residues before the CDR3 terminus, with the missing tail filled in from the germline J gene. Per germline, CDR1 NSQYPW and CDR2 LRSPGD (reference sequence). This CDR3 has 14 residues.

This clone was observed a handful of times. Gene names are mouse gene names. The read comes to an end 4 residues before the CDR3 does, leaving the germline J gene to fill in the end. The same CDR3 also results from other DNA sequences found in this sample. The chain links TRBV13-3 to TRBJ1-1, with 8 bases fitting TRBD1. V lost 2 bases to trimming and J lost 1 base; unmatched junction nucleotides: 1. Germline V gives CDR1 NNHDY, CDR2 SYVADS. This CDR3 spans 14 amino acids. The CDR3 reads CASSEDRGNTEVFF. CDR3 bases read: TGTGCCAGCAGTGAAGACAGGGGAAACACA.

This clone was detected only a few times. Germline and genes here are mouse. Read coverage stops 4 residues before the CDR3 terminus; the germline J gene supplies the remainder. This specimen includes other DNA sequences encoding the same CDR3. The chain employs TRBV19 and TRBJ1-2; D is possibly TRBD1 (6 bases). In germline, CDR1 is FNHDT, CDR2 SITEND (reference sequence). V lost 5 bases and J 1 base, leaving 9 bases between the germline ends. CDR3 length equals 13 residues. The sequenced part of the CDR3 DNA is TGTGCCAGCAGGACAGGATTAAACTCC. Protein product: CASRTGLNS. The whole CDR3 protein is CASRTGLNSDYTF.

A note on this clone: The genes are named according to mouse. The read terminates 4 residues ahead of where the CDR3 ends, so the germline J gene completes it. V gene TRBV1 combines with J gene TRBJ2-5, with 10 bases lining up with TRBD1. The CDR3 totals 14 residues. CDR1 is NSQYPW, CDR2 LRSPGD, per germline (reference sequence). CDR3 amino acids: CTCSGGQGSDTQYF. The CDR3 DNA, read in part, is TGCACCTGCAGTGGGGGACAGGGGTCAGAC. The full variable domain, with the rest looked up from reference TRBV1 and TRBJ2-5, is VTLLEQNPRWRLVPRGQAVNLRCILKNSQYPWMSWYQQDLQKQLQWLFTLRSPGDKEVKSLPGADYLATRVTDTELRLQVANMSQGRTLYCTCSGGQGSDTQYFGPGTRLLVL.

This clone was seen a few times. The germline and genes are mouse ones. The read gets to within 4 residues of the CDR3 end, and the germline J gene fills in the rest. Other DNA variants within this sample encode the same CDR3. J is TRBJ2-3 and V is TRBV13-3, with D hard to call. CDR1 is NNHDY and CDR2 is SYVADS in the germline V gene. This CDR3 comprises 13 residues. Trimming stripped 4 bases from V and 0 bases from J, with 6 bases between. The CDR3 protein is CASSPISAETLYF. The DNA read from the CDR3 is TGTGCCAGCAGTCCTATTAGTGCAGAA.

This clone was seen a few times. Gene names and germline match the mouse. The sequenced fragment ends 3 residues before the CDR3 boundary, so the rest is inferred from the germline J gene. The rearrangement links TRBV19 to TRBJ1-6; D possibly corresponds to TRBD1 (5 bases). TRBJ1-6 is identified as an open reading frame with a role that is uncertain. Trimming removed 2 bases from V and 7 bases from J, with 10 bases in between. There are 14 residues in the CDR3. The germline CDR1 and CDR2 sequences are FNHDT and SITEND (reference sequence). CDR3 in amino acids: CASSMEGRNSPLYF. The DNA read from the CDR3 is TGTGCCAGCAGTATGGAGGGGAGAAATTCGCCC.

This clone showed up just a few times. Gene and germline names: mouse. The CDR3 is cut off 4 residues early in the read; its end comes from the germline J gene. The same CDR3 also results from other DNA sequences found in this sample. The rearrangement uses TRBV1 and TRBJ2-1; 10 bases agree with TRBD1. J was trimmed by 6 bases and V by 3 bases; bases with no gene match: 2. The CDR3 spans 14 residues. The germline gives CDR1 NSQYPW, CDR2 LRSPGD (reference sequence). Partial CDR3 DNA: TGCACCTGCAGTGCGGGGACAGGGGCTGCT. Its protein is CTCSAGTGAA. The CDR3 in full is CTCSAGTGAAEQFF.

As to this clone: Genes here carry mouse names. The read finishes 4 residues shy of the CDR3 end, and the germline J gene is used to complete it. The same CDR3 also results from other DNA sequences found in this sample. The genes are TRBV1 and TRBJ2-5; TRBD1 matches 10 bases. From germline, CDR1 is NSQYPW and CDR2 LRSPGD (reference sequence). This CDR3 comprises 15 residues. V lost 6 bases to trimming and J lost 0 bases; unmatched junction nucleotides: 3. The CDR3 reads CTCSGQGGNQDTQYF. The DNA read from the CDR3 is TGCACCTGCAGCGGACAGGGGGGTAACCAAGAC.

There are a few counts of this clone. Gene names and germline match the mouse. The read ends 4 residues shy of where the CDR3 ends; the end is completed using the germline J gene. The chain uses TRBV19 and TRBJ2-2; TRBD2 matches at 7 bases. Germline CDR1 FNHDT, CDR2 SITEND (reference sequence). Trimming took 3 bases from V and 1 from J; bases not matched to a gene: 3. The CDR3 loop spans 15 amino acids. The DNA read from the CDR3 is TGTGCCAGCAGTAGGGGACTGAGAAACACCGGG. It yields the protein CASSRGLRNTG. The full CDR3 sequence reads CASSRGLRNTGQLYF.

This clone was observed a few times. Here the gene names and germline are mouse. The read terminates 4 residues ahead of where the CDR3 ends, so the germline J gene completes it. The V and J genes are TRBV13-1 and TRBJ1-2; 9 bases match TRBD1. Unmatched junction bases numbered 6, after V lost 3 bases and J lost 3 bases. From germline, CDR1 is NSHNY and CDR2 SYGAGN. The CDR3 spans 15 residues. CDR3 bases read: TGTGCCAGCAGTGGCCACAGGGGGCGCCACTCC. This encodes CASSGHRGRHS. The entire CDR3 is CASSGHRGRHSDYTF.

A word on this clone: Each gene name is a mouse one. The observed sequence ends 4 residues before the CDR3 terminus, with the missing tail filled in from the germline J gene. The same CDR3 also results from other DNA sequences found in this sample. The V call is TRBV5, the J call TRBJ2-7, with 7 bases aligning to TRBD1. V dropped 0 bases and J dropped 3; count of bases not matched to a gene: 2. The CDR3 totals 14 residues. Germline CDR1 reads LGHNA; CDR2 reads YNLKQL (reference sequence). This CDR3 is CASSQEGTDYEQYF. The covered CDR3 bases are TGTGCCAGCAGCCAAGAGGGGACAGACTAT.

Details on this clone: All gene names here are mouse names. Distinct nucleotide sequences in the sample also encode this CDR3. The CDR3 sequence: CASSRDQGDTEVFF. The sequenced part of the CDR3 DNA is TGTGCTAGCAGTAGAGATCAGGGGGACACA. The chain joins TRBV17 to TRBJ1-1; 7 nucleotides match TRBD1. Read coverage stops 4 residues before the CDR3 terminus; the germline J gene supplies the remainder. V shed 0 bases and J 3 bases; nucleotides not matched to a gene: 1. Germline values: CDR1 MNHDT, CDR2 YYDKIL. The CDR3 is made up of 14 amino acids.

This clone was seen only a few times. A read error may be the cause here, since a much bigger clone is one base away. Gene names follow the mouse nomenclature. The read ends 4 residues early relative to the CDR3; the germline J gene fills the gap. Other DNA sequences in this sample translate to the same CDR3. The chain couples TRBV19 to TRBJ1-2; TRBD1 aligns across 8 bases. CDR1 and CDR2 (germline): FNHDT, SITEND (reference sequence). The CDR3 covers 14 residues. J lost 2 bases, V lost 2 bases, and 2 bases had no gene match. The CDR3 is CASSIQGANSDYTF. Partial CDR3 DNA: TGTGCCAGCAGTATCCAGGGGGCGAACTCC.

This clone has a handful of counts. Gene names are mouse gene names. The read ends 4 residues before the CDR3 terminus; that terminus is restored from the germline J gene. At the DNA level, this CDR3 is encoded by other sequences in the same sample as well. The chain carries TRBV19 and TRBJ2-1; D might be TRBD1 (6 bases). The CDR3 is 14 amino acids. Germline loops: CDR1 FNHDT, CDR2 SITEND (reference sequence). V was shortened by 1 base and J by 3 bases, with 8 bases between the two germline ends. CDR3 bases read: TGTGCCAGCAGTATAAGGGACATCTATGCT. The encoded protein is CASSIRDIYA. The whole CDR3 protein reads CASSIRDIYAEQFF.

As for this clone: Each gene name is a mouse one. The covered CDR3 bases are TGTGCCAGCAGTAGGCGACAGGGGGTCTATGCT. It translates to CASSRRQGVYA. The CDR3 in its entirety is CASSRRQGVYAEQFF. The chain recombines TRBV19 with TRBJ2-1; 9 bases are a match to TRBD1. From the germline J gene comes the end of the CDR3, since the read stops 4 residues before it. This CDR3 contains 15 residues. V lost 3 bases to trimming and J lost 3 bases; unmatched junction nucleotides: 4. CDR1 FNHDT and CDR2 SITEND come from the germline V gene (reference sequence).

Concerning this clone: Gene names follow the mouse nomenclature. Other DNA sequences in the same sample also yield this CDR3. The CDR3 spells CASSPTGGAAETLYF. The part of the CDR3 DNA that was read is TGTGCCAGCTCTCCGACAGGGGGCGCGGCAGAA. The gene calls are TRBV12-1 and TRBJ2-3, with 10 bases lining up with TRBD1. The sequenced fragment ends 4 residues before the CDR3 boundary, so the rest is inferred from the germline J gene. Per germline, CDR1 SGHSN and CDR2 HYEKVE. The CDR3 is 15 residues long. The ends lost 2 bases at V and 3 bases at J; junction bases unmatched: 4.

This clone appeared a few times. All gene names here are mouse names. The read terminates 4 residues ahead of where the CDR3 ends, so the germline J gene completes it. This sample also contains other DNA sequences that code for the same CDR3. The chain couples TRBV31 to TRBJ1-2, with a tentative D call TRBD1 (5 bases). The V end was cut by 0 bases, the J end by 3 bases, with 5 bases between. From germline, CDR1 is GKSSPN and CDR2 SITVG. CDR3 length equals 12 residues. The CDR3 DNA, read in part, is TGTGCCTGGAGTCTCAGGGACTCC. This gives the protein CAWSLRDS. The full CDR3 protein reads CAWSLRDSDYTF.